This record concerns one T cell receptor (beta chain) sequence. This record belongs to a study of response to subunit inactivated influenza vaccine. This CDR3 region has 14 residues. The germline CDR1 and CDR2 sequences are SGHDN and FVKESK. The germline V and J ends were trimmed by 0 bases and 6 bases, with 9 bases remaining between them. TCRdb re-derived calls from the RT-PCR reads in MiXCR, one entry per CDR3 protein. The sample holds some 540,000 distinct CDR3 sequences, approximately 24% seen once. These data were likewise used in another study, on T cells expressing NK-cell markers. That source reports: 5'RACE template switching with UMIs generated TCR beta cDNA.

This rearrangement joins TRBV14 to TRBJ2-1; D not certain. Sequenced material: CD4+ T cells sorted from PBMCs, taken 11 to 12 days after vaccination. The receptor comes from a man aged 50 to 59 who received an inactivated influenza vaccine. For the CDR3, the DNA is TGTGCCAGCAGCCAAGATCCCAGTCTCAATGAGCAGTTCTTC. Translated: CASSQDPSLNEQFF.